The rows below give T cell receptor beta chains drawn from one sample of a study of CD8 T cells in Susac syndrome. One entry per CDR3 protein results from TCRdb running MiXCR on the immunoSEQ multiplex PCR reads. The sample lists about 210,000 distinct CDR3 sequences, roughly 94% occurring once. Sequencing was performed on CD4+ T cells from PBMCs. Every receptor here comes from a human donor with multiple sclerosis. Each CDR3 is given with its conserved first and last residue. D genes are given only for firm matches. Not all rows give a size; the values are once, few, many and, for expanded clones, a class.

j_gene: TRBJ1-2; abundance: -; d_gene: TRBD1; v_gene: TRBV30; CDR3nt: TGTGCCTGGAGTAGGACAGGAGTAGGCTACACCTTC; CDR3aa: CAWSRTGVGYTF
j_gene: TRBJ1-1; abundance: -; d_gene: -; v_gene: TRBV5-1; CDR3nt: TGCGCCAGCAGTTTAGGGTGGGCCACTGAAGCTTTCTTT; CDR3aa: CASSLGWATEAFF
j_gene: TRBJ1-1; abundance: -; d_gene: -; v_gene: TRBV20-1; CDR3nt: TGCAGTGCTAGAGGGACCCCGGGAGCTTTCTTT; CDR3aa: CSARGTPGAFF
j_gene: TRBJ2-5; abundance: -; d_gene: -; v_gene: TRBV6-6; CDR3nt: TGTGCCAGCAGAGACAGGCGGGAGACCCAGTACTTC; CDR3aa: CASRDRRETQYF
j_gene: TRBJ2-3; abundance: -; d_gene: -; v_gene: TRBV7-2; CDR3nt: TGTGCCAGCAGCTTAGGCGGGCCCACAGATACGCAGTATTTT; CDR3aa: CASSLGGPTDTQYF
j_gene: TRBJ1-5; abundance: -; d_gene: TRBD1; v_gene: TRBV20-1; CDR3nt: TGCAGTGCGCCAGCCCCCGACAGGGGCCAACAGCCCCAGCATTTT; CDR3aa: CSAPAPDRGQQPQHF
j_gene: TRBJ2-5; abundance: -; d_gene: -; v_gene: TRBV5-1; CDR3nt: TGCGCCAGCAGCCGTACTAGAGGAGAGACCCAGTACTTC; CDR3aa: CASSRTRGETQYF
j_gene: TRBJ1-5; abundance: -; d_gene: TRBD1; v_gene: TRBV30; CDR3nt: TGTGCCTGGAGCGTTACAGGGGCGAATCGGCCCCAGCATTTT; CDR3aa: CAWSVTGANRPQHF
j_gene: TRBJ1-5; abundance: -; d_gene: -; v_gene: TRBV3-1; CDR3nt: TGTGCCAGCCCCACTCAGTACAATCAGCCCCAGCATTTT; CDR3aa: CASPTQYNQPQHF
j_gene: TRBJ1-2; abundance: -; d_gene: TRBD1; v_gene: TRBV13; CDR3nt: TGTGCCAGCAGACCTACGGCAGGGGGCTATGGCTACACCTTC; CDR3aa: CASRPTAGGYGYTF
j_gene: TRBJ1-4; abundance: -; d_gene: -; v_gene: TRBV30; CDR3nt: TGTGCCTATCGAGGGAAAGCGGGTAATGAAAAACTGTTTTTT; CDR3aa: CAYRGKAGNEKLFF
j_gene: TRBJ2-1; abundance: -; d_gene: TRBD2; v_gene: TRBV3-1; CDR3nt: TGTGCCAGCAGCCAAGACCGAGCGGGGTCCCTATACAATGAGCAGTTCTTC; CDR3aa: CASSQDRAGSLYNEQFF
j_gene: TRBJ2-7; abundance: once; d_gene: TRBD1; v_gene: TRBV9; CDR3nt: TGTGCCAGCAGCCCCAGGACAGGCGGCTACGAGCAGTACTTC; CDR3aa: CASSPRTGGYEQYF
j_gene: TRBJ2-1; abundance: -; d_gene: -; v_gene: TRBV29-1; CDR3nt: TGCAGCGTTGAAGAACCCAGCCCCGATGAGCAGTTCTTC; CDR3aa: CSVEEPSPDEQFF
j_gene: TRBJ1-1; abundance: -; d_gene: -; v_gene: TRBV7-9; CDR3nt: TGTGCCAGCAGCGGGTACGGGAACACTGAAGCTTTCTTT; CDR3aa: CASSGYGNTEAFF
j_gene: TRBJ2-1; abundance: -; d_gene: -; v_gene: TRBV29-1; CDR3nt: TGCAGCGTTGGGCTAGCGACCTACAATGAGCAGTTCTTC; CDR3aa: CSVGLATYNEQFF
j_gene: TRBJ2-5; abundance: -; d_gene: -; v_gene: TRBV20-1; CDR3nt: TGCAGTGCTTCTAGCGAGAAAGAGACCCAGTACTTC; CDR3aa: CSASSEKETQYF
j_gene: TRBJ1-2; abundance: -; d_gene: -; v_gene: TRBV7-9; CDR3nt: TGTGCCAGCAGCTTAGAAGTGACACCAAAGCAAGGCTACACCTTC; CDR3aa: CASSLEVTPKQGYTF
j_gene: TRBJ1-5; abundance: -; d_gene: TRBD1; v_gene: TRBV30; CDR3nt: TGTGCCTGGAGTGTACGCGGCTCGGACAGGCACAATCAGCCCCAGCATTTT; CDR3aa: CAWSVRGSDRHNQPQHF
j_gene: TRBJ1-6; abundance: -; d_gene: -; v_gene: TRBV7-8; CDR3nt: TGTGCCAGCAGCTCCCCAGCCTGGGACGGTTCACCCCTCCACTTT; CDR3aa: CASSSPAWDGSPLHF
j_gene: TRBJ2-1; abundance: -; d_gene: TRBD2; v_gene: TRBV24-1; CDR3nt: TGTGCCACCAGTACTAGCGGTAACAATGAGCAGTTCTTC; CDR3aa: CATSTSGNNEQFF
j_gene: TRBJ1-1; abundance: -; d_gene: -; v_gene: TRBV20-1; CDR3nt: TGCAGTGCTTACCGGACTGAAGCTTTCTTT; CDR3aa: CSAYRTEAFF
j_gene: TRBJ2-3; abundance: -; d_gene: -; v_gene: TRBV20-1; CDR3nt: TGCAGTGCTCCAATCGGGGGGCGCACAGATACGCAGTATTTT; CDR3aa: CSAPIGGRTDTQYF
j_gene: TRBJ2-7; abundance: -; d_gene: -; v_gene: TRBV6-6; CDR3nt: TGTGCCAGCACCCCGGGGGCAAGCATCTACGAGCAGTACTTC; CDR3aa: CASTPGASIYEQYF
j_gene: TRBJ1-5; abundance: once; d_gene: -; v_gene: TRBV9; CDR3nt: TGTGCCAGCAGTTCCGGGCTTTTGAGCAATCAGCCCCAGCATTTT; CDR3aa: CASSSGLLSNQPQHF
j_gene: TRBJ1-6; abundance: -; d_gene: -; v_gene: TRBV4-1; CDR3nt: TGCGCCAGCGGGTTCAGGGTGGGCAATTCACCCCTCCACTTT; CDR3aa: CASGFRVGNSPLHF
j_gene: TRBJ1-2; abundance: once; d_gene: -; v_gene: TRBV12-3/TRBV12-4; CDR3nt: TGTGCCAGCGCCGACTCTGGCTACACCTTC; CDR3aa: CASADSGYTF
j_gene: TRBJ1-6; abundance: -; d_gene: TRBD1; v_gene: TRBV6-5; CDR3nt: TGTGCCAGCAGTTACTGGGACAGGGATTCACCCCTCCACTTT; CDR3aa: CASSYWDRDSPLHF
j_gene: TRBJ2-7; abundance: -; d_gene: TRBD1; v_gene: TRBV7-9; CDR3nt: TGTGCCAGCAGCCCCCGAGGCTGGGACAGGGCGAGCGAGCAGTACTTC; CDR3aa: CASSPRGWDRASEQYF
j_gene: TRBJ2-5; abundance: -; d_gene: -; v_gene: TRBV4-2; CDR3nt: TGTGCCAGCAGCCAAGATAGACATGCAGAGACCCAGTACTTC; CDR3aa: CASSQDRHAETQYF
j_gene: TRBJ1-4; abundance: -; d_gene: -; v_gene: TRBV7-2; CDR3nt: TGTGCCAGCAACCATATAGGAGATGAAAAACTGTTTTTT; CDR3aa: CASNHIGDEKLFF
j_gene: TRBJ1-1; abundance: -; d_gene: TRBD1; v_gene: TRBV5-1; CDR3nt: TGCGCCAGCAGCTCTGTTACAGGGGGCGGAGGCACTGAAGCTTTCTTT; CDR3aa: CASSSVTGGGGTEAFF
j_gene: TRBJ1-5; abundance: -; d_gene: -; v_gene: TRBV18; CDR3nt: TGTGCCAGCGCCGGGACGTATGGCAATCAGCCCCAGCATTTT; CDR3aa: CASAGTYGNQPQHF
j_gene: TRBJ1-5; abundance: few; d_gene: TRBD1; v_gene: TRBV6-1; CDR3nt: TGTGCCAGCAGCCAGGACAGGGCCCAGCCCCAGCATTTT; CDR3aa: CASSQDRAQPQHF
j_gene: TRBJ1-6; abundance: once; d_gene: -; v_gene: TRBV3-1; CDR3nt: TGTGCCAGCAGCCAAGAAGCGGCACCCCTCCACTTT; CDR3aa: CASSQEAAPLHF
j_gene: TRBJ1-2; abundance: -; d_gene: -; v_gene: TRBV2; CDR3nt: TGTGCCAGCAGTGAAGGTGGGGGCTACACCTTC; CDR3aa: CASSEGGGYTF
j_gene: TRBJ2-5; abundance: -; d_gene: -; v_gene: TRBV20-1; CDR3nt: TGCAGTGCTAGCCTCCCCGGGGGAAACCAAGAGACCCAGTACTTC; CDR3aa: CSASLPGGNQETQYF
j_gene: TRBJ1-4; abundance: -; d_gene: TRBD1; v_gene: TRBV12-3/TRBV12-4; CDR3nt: TGTGCCAGCAGTTCCCGCCGACAGGGAGGCGAAAAACTGTTTTTT; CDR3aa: CASSSRRQGGEKLFF
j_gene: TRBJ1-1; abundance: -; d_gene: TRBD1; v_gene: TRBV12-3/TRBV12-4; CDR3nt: TGTGCCAGCAGTCCACAACTGCTCGGGACAGCTGAAGCTTTCTTT; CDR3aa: CASSPQLLGTAEAFF
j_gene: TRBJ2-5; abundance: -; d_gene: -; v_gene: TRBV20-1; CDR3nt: TGCAGTGCTAGGAGGCGGCTCCAAGAGACCCAGTACTTC; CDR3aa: CSARRRLQETQYF
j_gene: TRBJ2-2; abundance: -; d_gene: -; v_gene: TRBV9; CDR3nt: TGTGCCAGCAGCTCACAAGGACATTTCACCGGGGAGCTGTTTTTT; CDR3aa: CASSSQGHFTGELFF
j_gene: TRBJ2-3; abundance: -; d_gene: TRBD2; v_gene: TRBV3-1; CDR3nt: TGTGCCAGCAGCCAAGATCTACTAGCGTTGGCAGATACGCAGTATTTT; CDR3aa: CASSQDLLALADTQYF
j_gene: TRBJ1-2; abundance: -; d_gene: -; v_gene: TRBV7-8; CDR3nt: TGTGCCAGCAGCTTAACACCCGACATCAGTGGCTACACCTTC; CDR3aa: CASSLTPDISGYTF
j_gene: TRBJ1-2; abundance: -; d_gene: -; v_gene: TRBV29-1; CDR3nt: TGCAGCGTTGAGAACTACACCTTC; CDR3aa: CSVENYTF
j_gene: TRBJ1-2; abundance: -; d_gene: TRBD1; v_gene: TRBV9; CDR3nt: TGTGCCAGCAGCGCCTCGGACAGGAACTATGGCTACACCTTC; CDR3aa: CASSASDRNYGYTF
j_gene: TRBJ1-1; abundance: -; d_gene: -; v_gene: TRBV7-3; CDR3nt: TGTGCCAGCAGCTTAGGGGGAACGAACACTGAAGCTTTCTTT; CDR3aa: CASSLGGTNTEAFF
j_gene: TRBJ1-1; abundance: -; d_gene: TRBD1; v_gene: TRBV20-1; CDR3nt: TGCAGTGCTAGAGTATCTGAACAGGGGGCATCGGCTGAAGCTTTCTTT; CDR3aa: CSARVSEQGASAEAFF
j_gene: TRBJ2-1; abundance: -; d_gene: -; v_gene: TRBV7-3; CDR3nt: TGTGCCAGCAGCTTAATGTCCAGGCCCAGTGAGCAGTTCTTC; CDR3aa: CASSLMSRPSEQFF
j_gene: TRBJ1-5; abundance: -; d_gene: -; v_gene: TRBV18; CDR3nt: TGTGCCAGCTCACCAGATTTGTCTCGTCCCCAGCATTTT; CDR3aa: CASSPDLSRPQHF
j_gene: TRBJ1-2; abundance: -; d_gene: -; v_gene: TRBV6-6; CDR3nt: TGTGCCAGCAAACTGTTAGGCTACACCTTC; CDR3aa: CASKLLGYTF
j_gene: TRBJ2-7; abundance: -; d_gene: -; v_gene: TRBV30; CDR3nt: TGTGCCTGGAGTTTCGGGGATAAGGAAGAGCAGTACTTC; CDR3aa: CAWSFGDKEEQYF
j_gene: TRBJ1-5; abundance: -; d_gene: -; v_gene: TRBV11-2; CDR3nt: TGTGCCAGCAGCCTTAGTCCGTCAGGAAGCAATCAGCCCCAGCATTTT; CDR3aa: CASSLSPSGSNQPQHF